The 9 T cell receptor beta chains below all came from one sample that was sequenced in a study of cytomegalovirus exposure and HLA in healthy donors. Primers included in the PCR were 60 Vbeta and 13 Jbeta primers. Using immunoSEQ multiplex PCR, the repertoire was profiled, and TCRdb retains in-frame clones only, with some absent. The table has roughly 93,000 clones, just under 80% seen once; the top ten hold about 6.8%. Sample: PBMCs. The receptors were sampled from a young man in good health and CMV-seronegative.

The table lists this clone with a count of one. J is TRBJ2-7 and V is TRBV6-5, with 9 bases identical to TRBD2. Trimming took 5 bases from V and 12 from J; bases not matched to a gene: 11. Germline V gene data show CDR1 as MNHEY and CDR2 as SVGAGI. This CDR3 has 13 residues. The CDR3 bases are TGTGCCAGCAGTAATCCTCTCGCGGGGGGGACGTACTTC. Protein sequence: CASSNPLAGGTYF.

This clone was counted only a few times. This chain links TRBV6-4 with TRBJ1-1; perhaps TRBD1 as D (5 bases). This CDR3 is 13 amino acids long. Per germline, CDR1 MRHNA and CDR2 SNTAGT. Trimming removed 3 bases at V and 11 bases at J, with 16 bases between. CDR3 residues: CASSETLQGSAFF. The CDR3 region has the DNA TGTGCCAGCAGTGAGACCCTCCAGGGATCGGCTTTCTTT.

This sequence joins TRBV7-9 and TRBJ1-1, with TRBD1 matching over 7 bases. Germline V gives CDR1 SEHNR, CDR2 FQNEAQ (reference sequence). V lost 4 bases and J lost 3; bases outside the gene matches: 5. This CDR3 is built from 14 residues. CDR3 loop: CASSYRDSDTEAFF. CDR3 sequence (DNA): TGTGCCAGCAGCTACCGGGACAGCGACACTGAAGCTTTCTTT.

The chain carries TRBV9 and TRBJ2-2; unclear D gene. The CDR3 loop spans 13 amino acids. Trimming left V 1 base short and J 6 bases short, with 7 bases between. Germline V gene lookup returns CDR1 SGDLS and CDR2 YYNGEE. The CDR3 nucleotides read TGTGCCAGCAGCGTAAATAGCCCCGGGGAGCTGTTTTTT. Amino acids: CASSVNSPGELFF.

The chain uses TRBV19 and TRBJ1-6, with 9 bases matching TRBD1. This CDR3 spans 15 amino acids. Trimming removed 3 bases from V and 9 bases from J; junction bases left unmatched: 6. CDR1 and CDR2 (germline): LNHDA, SQIVND (reference sequence). The CDR3 sequence: CASSMGRQGVSPLHF. As DNA, the CDR3 is TGTGCCAGTAGTATGGGCCGACAGGGGGTTTCACCCCTCCACTTT.

The chain joins TRBV7-3 to TRBJ1-1, with TRBD1 matching 8 bases. This CDR3 is built from 12 residues. V gave up 6 bases and J gave up 7 bases; unmatched junction bases: 4. Germline V gives CDR1 SGHTA, CDR2 FQGTGA. The CDR3 loop is CASSSGGGEAFF. The CDR3 coding sequence is TGTGCCAGCAGTTCAGGGGGCGGTGAAGCTTTCTTT.

V gene TRBV7-8 combines with J gene TRBJ1-4; 11 bases match TRBD1. Losses at the gene ends were 1 base for V and 7 bases for J; bases not matched to a gene: 2. The V gene's germline CDR1 is SGHVS and CDR2 FQNEAQ. The CDR3 is 15 residues long. CDR3 region: CASSLVGQGGEKLFF. The CDR3, as DNA: TGTGCCAGCAGCTTAGTGGGACAGGGGGGTGAAAAACTGTTTTTT.

The chain has TRBV19 and TRBJ2-7, with TRBD2 as a possible D gene (5 bases). Germline CDR1 and CDR2: LNHDA and SQIVND (reference sequence). Trimming took off 8 bases at V and 2 bases at J, with 16 bases between the two ends. The CDR3 loop spans 14 amino acids. The CDR3 DNA follows: TGTGCCAGTGGAAGCCGGGAAGCACCCTACGAGCAGTACTTC. Its translation is CASGSREAPYEQYF.

The chain recombines TRBV28 with TRBJ1-5; no firm D call. In germline, CDR1 is MDHEN, CDR2 SYDVKM. The V and J ends lost 4 bases and 10 bases respectively, with 8 bases between them. The CDR3 sequence is 11 residues long. The CDR3 loop is CASSSFPPQHF. The CDR3, as DNA: TGTGCCAGCAGTTCCTTCCCCCCCCAGCATTTT.